This T cell receptor beta chain was documented in a study of blood T cell repertoires in COVID-19. The germline V gene encodes CDR1 MNHEY and CDR2 SVGEGT. The V end lost 0 bases, the J end lost 2 bases, and 7 bases lay between the germline ends. The CDR3 spans 14 residues. TCRdb's table, derived via immunoSEQ multiplex PCR, lists solely in-frame clones and lacks some. The sample lists 150,000 to 200,000 clones, about 85% occurring once. This clonotype originated in a man aged 55 to 69 with COVID-19, enrolled during active disease. V usage is TRBV6-2 or TRBV6-3 and J usage is TRBJ1-1, with D hard to call. The specimen sequenced was peripheral blood. DNA for the CDR3: TGTGCCAGCAGTTACTCGAGGCACAACACTGAAGCTTTCTTT. As protein: CASSYSRHNTEAFF.